These 9 T cell receptor beta chains were all obtained from the same sample, sequenced in a study of T cell clusters in autoimmune cytopenias. TRB was amplified from about 270 ng of peripheral blood genomic DNA per sample. TRB rearrangements were amplified by touch-down multiplex PCR with mixed TRB-A/B primers. From its re-call of the multiplex PCR reads, TCRdb lists each CDR3 protein once, without DNA. The sample table includes some 6,900 distinct CDR3 sequences. This sample also belongs to another study, concerning T cell repertoires in aging, cancer and after chemotherapy.

Sequencing input: peripheral blood. The source of these receptors is a human donor in good health.

The chain couples TRBV19 to TRBJ1-5; TCRdb's D call, TRBD1, is unchecked because there is no DNA. The CDR3 runs 17 residues. Germline loops: CDR1 LNHDA, CDR2 SQIVND (reference sequence). This chain's CDR3 is CASSILHGAQQIQPQHF.

According to its frequency, this clonotype is medium-sized. The V call is TRBV29-1, the J call TRBJ2-7. CDR1 is SQVTM and CDR2 is ANQGSEA in the germline V gene. CDR3 length: 11 residues. The CDR3 is CSVVRDYEQYF.

The J gene is TRBJ2-1, the V gene TRBV10-3; no DNA is available, so the TRBD2 call from TCRdb remains unchecked. The germline CDR1 and CDR2 sequences are ENHRY and SYGVKD. This CDR3 is built from 15 residues. CDR3 in amino acids: CAIRGSGGDYNEQFF.

The chain is built from TRBV5-5 and TRBJ1-1; TCRdb outputs TRBD1, but without DNA this stays unchecked. In germline, CDR1 is SGHKS, CDR2 YYEKEE (reference sequence). The CDR3 extends over 16 amino acids. CDR3 loop: CASSLAGGAANTEAFF. Supplemented by reference TRBV5-5 and TRBJ1-1, the full variable domain reads DAGVTQSPTHLIKTRGQQVTLRCSPISGHKSVSWYQQVLGQGPQFIFQYYEKEERGRGNFPDRFSARQFPNYSSELNVNALLLGDSALYLCASSLAGGAANTEAFFGQGTRLTVV.

The rearrangement links TRBV29-1 to TRBJ1-2; without DNA, the TCRdb call of TRBD1 cannot be checked. The CDR3 loop spans 14 amino acids. Germline-derived CDR1 and CDR2 are SQVTM and ANQGSEA. The CDR3 region is CSVEWDRAGYGYTF.

The chain couples TRBV6-5 to TRBJ1-5; as DNA is missing, the TRBD1 call by TCRdb cannot be tested. The CDR3 spans 16 residues. Germline V CDR1 and CDR2: MNHEY, SVGAGI. The CDR3 here is CASSYSAGDSNQPQHF.

The V call is TRBV5-4, the J call TRBJ1-4; the D call from TCRdb, TRBD1, cannot be confirmed without DNA. The CDR3 covers 15 residues. CDR1 SGHNT and CDR2 YYREEE come from the germline V gene (reference sequence). The chain's CDR3 is CASSFKTGNNEKLFF.

This sequence joins TRBV5-6 and TRBJ2-4; the TCRdb call, TRBD1, lacks DNA for checking. The length of the CDR3 is 14 residues. Germline CDR1 reads SGHDT; CDR2 reads YYEEEE. This CDR3 reads CASSYDRGRNIQYF.

The V call is TRBV7-2, the J call TRBJ1-5; TCRdb returns TRBD1, unconfirmable since there is no DNA. The germline CDR1 and CDR2 sequences are SGHTA and FQGNSA. This CDR3 is 13 amino acids long. The CDR3 is CASSSRGGGPQHF.